This T cell receptor beta chain appears in the sequencing data of a study of tumor-infiltrating lymphocytes in primary liver carcinoma. Study-level findings and limits: Blood trailed tumors significantly in top-250-clone fraction (p = 0.039). Roughly 7.5-24% of top clones, and no more, occurred in all five tumor regions.

Taking 20-30 mg of unsorted bulk tissue, the authors co-extracted RNA and DNA. V lost 6 bases, J lost 0 bases, and 43 bases lay in between. Germline V gene lookup returns CDR1 SQVTM and CDR2 ANQGSEA. This CDR3 contains 24 residues. Note on this clonotype: Its specificity is unknown.

TCR beta cDNA was prepared out of roughly 490 ng total RNA by means of a constant-region primer. ARM-PCR, slightly modified, supplied the TCR beta libraries through three nested multiplex PCR rounds. Use of TRBV1-TRBV30 forward primers with a C-beta reverse primer characterized the first two PCR rounds, which lasted about 9 cycles each. A single record per CDR3 protein comes from TCRdb applying MiXCR to the multiplex PCR reads. This table holds under 25,000 distinct CDR3 sequences, around 77% found once. The clonotype was recovered from a woman in her 30s with primary liver carcinoma and hepatitis B virus infection. This chain links TRBV29-1 with TRBJ2-3; D is perhaps TRBD2 (8 bases). What was sequenced was liver tumor tissue from sampling region 5. As to subset: tumor region T5, tumor centre. The CDR3 nucleotides are TGCAGCGTAGAGCATATACAAGGCCGACAGGGTTCGGCGGAAACTAGCGGAAGCACAGATACGCAGTATTTT. This codes for CSVEHIQGRQGSAETSGSTDTQYF.